This T cell receptor beta chain was sequenced during a study of blood T cell repertoires in COVID-19. The trim removed 7 bases at V and 7 bases at J, leaving 6 bases unmatched. There are 14 residues in the CDR3. Germline V gene sequence: CDR1 MNHEY, CDR2 SMNVEV (reference sequence). The assay was immunoSEQ multiplex PCR, and TCRdb's table has in-frame clones only and misses some. The repertoire holds around 60,000 clones, with 80% to 95% as singletons. The chain links TRBV27 to TRBJ1-6, with 8 bases matching TRBD1. The clonotype comes from a man aged 45-65 years with active COVID-19. Sequencing used peripheral blood. DNA of the CDR3: TGTGCCAGCAAACCGGGACAGGTGAATTCACCCCTCCACTTT. Residues: CASKPGQVNSPLHF.